Listed below are T cell receptor beta chains from one sample, sequenced in a study of Graves' ophthalmopathy and Graves' hyperthyroidism. One entry per CDR3 protein results from TCRdb running MiXCR on the multiplex PCR reads. The sample shows approximately 700,000 distinct CDR3 sequences, approximately 39% of them seen only once. Material for sequencing was peripheral blood. The source is an adult man with Graves' ophthalmopathy. Each CDR3 is given with its conserved first and last residue. A D gene is named only where the DNA matches it firmly. Clone size appears in some rows only: once, few, many, or a class for an expanded clone.

d_gene,abundance,j_gene,v_gene,CDR3nt,CDR3aa
.,many,TRBJ1-2,TRBV24-1,TGTGCCACCAGTGGACAAGGGGGCTACACCTTC,CATSGQGGYTF
.,many,TRBJ1-1,TRBV6-5,TGTGCCAGCAGTTACTCGACAGGTGAAGCTTTCTTT,CASSYSTGEAFF
.,once,TRBJ1-1,TRBV25-1,TGTGCCAGCTTAGCGAATGCAGGAACCACGAACACTGAAGCTTTCTTT,CASLANAGTTNTEAFF
.,once,TRBJ2-3,TRBV11-2,TGTGCCAGCGGCCCAGGGGGGGGGCAGGATACGCAGTATTTT,CASGPGGGQDTQYF
.,many,TRBJ1-2,TRBV20-1,TGCAGTGCTAGAGTCGGGGGTGATGGCTACACCTTC,CSARVGGDGYTF
TRBD1,.,TRBJ2-7,TRBV24-1,TGTGCCACCAGTGATTCCGGGACAGGAGGTAACGAGCAGTACTTC,CATSDSGTGGNEQYF
TRBD1,many,TRBJ2-7,TRBV7-9,TGTGCCAGCAGCCCCGTATCTGGGACAGGGGCCGTCTACGAGCAGTACTTC,CASSPVSGTGAVYEQYF
TRBD1,.,TRBJ1-2,TRBV25-1,TGTGCCAGCAGTGAATTGAGGGACAGGGGACAGCCGAACTATGGCTACACCTTC,CASSELRDRGQPNYGYTF
TRBD1,few,TRBJ1-2,TRBV20-1,TGCAGTGCTTCTGACAGGGAAAGTGGCTACACCTTC,CSASDRESGYTF
TRBD1,once,TRBJ1-2,TRBV2,TGTGCCAGCAGCGGACAGGGGACCGACTATGGCTACACCTTC,CASSGQGTDYGYTF
TRBD2,.,TRBJ2-2,TRBV29-1,TGCAGCAGCACCGGGACTAGCGTAATTGGGGAGCTGTTTTTT,CSSTGTSVIGELFF
.,many,TRBJ2-7,TRBV7-3,TGTGCCAGCAGCTTATACCCCACTAACCGCTACGAGCAGTACTTC,CASSLYPTNRYEQYF
TRBD1,many,TRBJ2-7,TRBV10-3,TGTGCCATCAGTGCCCGGACAGGGTTCAACGAGCAGTACTTC,CAISARTGFNEQYF
TRBD1,.,TRBJ1-5,TRBV19,TGTACCAGTAGTATTGGTCACGCGGACAGGGCAAATCAGCCCCAGCATTTT,CTSSIGHADRANQPQHF
.,many,TRBJ2-5,TRBV7-2,TGTGCCAGCAGCTTAACCGGGGGCAGTGAGACCCAGTACTTC,CASSLTGGSETQYF
.,few,TRBJ2-6,TRBV4-2,TGTGCCAGCAGCCAAGATCTCTCGGGGTCTGGGGCCAACGTCCTGACTTTC,CASSQDLSGSGANVLTF
.,.,TRBJ2-5,TRBV11-1,TGTGCCAGCAGCTTACACCAGGGGAAGGCAGAGACCCAGTACTTC,CASSLHQGKAETQYF
TRBD1,many,TRBJ1-6,TRBV7-2,TGTGCCACATCGGGACAGAGGGATTCACCCCTCCACTTT,CATSGQRDSPLHF
TRBD1,.,TRBJ2-7,TRBV10-3,TGTGCCATCAGTGGCGACAGGGGGCGAAGTAGGCACGAGCAGTACTTC,CAISGDRGRSRHEQYF
TRBD2,few,TRBJ2-7,TRBV11-2,TGTGCCAGCAGCTTAAGGCGGGAGGGCTACGAGCAGTACTTC,CASSLRREGYEQYF
TRBD2,.,TRBJ2-2,TRBV20-1,TGCAGTGCTAGAGTTGGGCGGGAGGTTGAAGAGCAGTTCTTT,CSARVGREVEEQFF
TRBD1,many,TRBJ1-1,TRBV29-1,TGCAGCGCGCGACAGGGAAACACTGAAGCTTTCTTT,CSARQGNTEAFF
.,many,TRBJ2-7,TRBV2,TGTGCCAGCAGTGGGACAGTTACTTCTTCCGAGCAGTACTTC,CASSGTVTSSEQYF
TRBD1,.,TRBJ1-4,TRBV7-8,TGCGCCAGCAGCCAGGGACAGGGAATTTATGAAAAACTGTTTTTT,CASSQGQGIYEKLFF
.,few,TRBJ2-6,TRBV6-5,TGTGCCAGCACCCGACAGAGGACGAGCTCTGGGGCCAACGTCCTGACTTTC,CASTRQRTSSGANVLTF
.,.,TRBJ2-7,TRBV29-1,TGCAGCTTTATGGGTAGGGATAACTCCTACGAGCAGTACTTC,CSFMGRDNSYEQYF
.,many,TRBJ2-5,TRBV9,TGTGCCAGCGGTGAGGAGACCCAGTACTTC,CASGEETQYF
TRBD1,few,TRBJ2-5,TRBV20-1,TGCAGTGCTAGAATAGTTTCAGGGGGAAGGAAGACCCAGTACTTC,CSARIVSGGRKTQYF
.,many,TRBJ1-4,TRBV25-1,TGTGCCAGCAGTGAATATAGGGGGTATGAAAAACTGTTTTTT,CASSEYRGYEKLFF